This is a list of T cell receptor beta chains from one sample in a study of cytomegalovirus exposure and HLA in healthy donors. Some clones are missing from TCRdb's copy, which holds only in-frame ones; the method was immunoSEQ multiplex PCR. The table has about 120,000 clones, over 60% seen once. Sample: PBMCs. The receptors originated from a woman between 18 and 29 years old in good health and CMV-seropositive. Both conserved end residues are part of each CDR3. Fields, in order: J gene, D gene, clone size, V gene, CDR3 DNA, CDR3 protein. D genes are given only for firm matches. The size of a clone is reported for some rows only, either as once, few or many, or as a class for expanded clones.

J: TRBJ2-3; D: TRBD1; size: .; V: TRBV5-1; DNA: TGCGCCAGCAGCCAAGGACAGGCTACCGCGGATACGCAGTATTTT; CDR3: CASSQGQATADTQYF
J: TRBJ1-2; D: .; size: once; V: TRBV25-1; DNA: TGTGCCAGCAAATCTATCACAGGGTCGGATGGCTACACCTTC; CDR3: CASKSITGSDGYTF
J: TRBJ1-2; D: .; size: .; V: TRBV6-5; DNA: TGTGCCAGCAGTCGGACTGACAACTATGGCTACACCTTC; CDR3: CASSRTDNYGYTF
J: TRBJ2-1; D: .; size: .; V: TRBV2; DNA: TGTGCCAGCTTCGCGAGCTCCTACAATGAGCAGTTCTTC; CDR3: CASFASSYNEQFF
J: TRBJ1-2; D: TRBD1; size: .; V: TRBV4-1; DNA: TGCGCCAGCAGCCAACCAGGGGGCGGCAACTATGGCTACACCTTC; CDR3: CASSQPGGGNYGYTF
J: TRBJ1-5; D: TRBD1; size: .; V: TRBV19; DNA: TGTGCCAGTAGTGGACAGGGTACTCAGCCCCAGCATTTT; CDR3: CASSGQGTQPQHF
J: TRBJ2-3; D: TRBD2; size: .; V: TRBV4-1; DNA: TGCGCCAGCAGCCAAGAGGGTGGGCCGGGAGGGGGAGATACGCAGTATTTT; CDR3: CASSQEGGPGGGDTQYF
J: TRBJ2-7; D: TRBD1; size: .; V: TRBV19; DNA: TGTGCCAGTATCTCGCCAGGGGGCATATACGAGCAGTACTTC; CDR3: CASISPGGIYEQYF
J: TRBJ2-1; D: .; size: .; V: TRBV4-2; DNA: TGTGCCAGCAGCATCGTGGTCGTAGGGAGTCCAGGAAATGAGCAGTTCTTC; CDR3: CASSIVVVGSPGNEQFF
J: TRBJ2-7; D: TRBD2; size: once; V: TRBV4-1; DNA: TGCGCCAGCAGCCAGACTGGGACTAGCGTTTCCTACGAGCAGTACTTC; CDR3: CASSQTGTSVSYEQYF
J: TRBJ1-1; D: .; size: .; V: TRBV7-3; DNA: TGTGCCAGCAGCCGGGACTCCGAAGGTAATGAAGCTTTCTTT; CDR3: CASSRDSEGNEAFF
J: TRBJ1-3; D: .; size: .; V: TRBV13; DNA: TGTGCCAGCAGCTTATCTTTAACTGGAAACACCATATATTTT; CDR3: CASSLSLTGNTIYF
J: TRBJ1-2; D: TRBD1; size: once; V: TRBV7-9; DNA: TGTGCCAGCAGCTTTAAGGGGACAGACTATGGCTACACCTTC; CDR3: CASSFKGTDYGYTF
J: TRBJ1-1; D: .; size: few; V: TRBV5-1; DNA: TGCGCCAGCAGCTTCGAGGTCGGGGGGAACACTGAAGCTTTCTTT; CDR3: CASSFEVGGNTEAFF
J: TRBJ2-4; D: TRBD2; size: .; V: TRBV28; DNA: TGTGCCATCAGCTTATCCCCGGGACTAGCGGGAGCCAAAAACATTCAGTACTTC; CDR3: CAISLSPGLAGAKNIQYF
J: TRBJ2-7; D: TRBD2; size: .; V: TRBV19; DNA: TGTGCCAGTACCATGGGGGGGGGATCCTACGAGCAGTACTTC; CDR3: CASTMGGGSYEQYF
J: TRBJ2-7; D: .; size: once; V: TRBV20-1; DNA: TGCAGTGCTGTAGACACCTACGAGCAGTACTTC; CDR3: CSAVDTYEQYF
J: TRBJ1-4; D: .; size: .; V: TRBV5-1; DNA: TGCGCCAGCAGCTTGACAGGGACGGATGAAAAACTGTTTTTT; CDR3: CASSLTGTDEKLFF
J: TRBJ2-1; D: TRBD2; size: .; V: TRBV14; DNA: TGTGCCAGCAGCCGTCTAGCGGGAGAAGACAATGAGCAGTTCTTC; CDR3: CASSRLAGEDNEQFF
J: TRBJ2-7; D: .; size: few; V: TRBV13; DNA: TGTGCCAGCAGAACCACGGGACACCCCTACGAGCAGTACTTC; CDR3: CASRTTGHPYEQYF
J: TRBJ1-4; D: TRBD1; size: .; V: TRBV5-1; DNA: TGCGCCAGCAGCGAGGGACAGGGTGATGAAAAACTGTTTTTT; CDR3: CASSEGQGDEKLFF
J: TRBJ2-7; D: TRBD1; size: .; V: TRBV6-5; DNA: TGTGCCAGCAGCCGTTACCCGGACAGGGCCGAGCAGTACTTC; CDR3: CASSRYPDRAEQYF
J: TRBJ2-1; D: TRBD2; size: .; V: TRBV5-1; DNA: TGCGCCAGCACCACTGGACCGCTAGCGGGAAATACAAATGAGCAGTTCTTC; CDR3: CASTTGPLAGNTNEQFF
J: TRBJ2-7; D: .; size: .; V: TRBV27; DNA: TGTGCCAGCAGAGCTCAAGCGGGTCTCGCCTACGAGCAGTACTTC; CDR3: CASRAQAGLAYEQYF